This T cell receptor (beta chain) was retrieved from a study of T-cell reconstitution after alpha-beta-depleted transplantation in children. Molecular barcoding with unique molecular identifiers was used for the TCRbeta library. One entry per CDR3 protein results from TCRdb running MiXCR on the PCR reads. The repertoire holds 130,000 to 150,000 distinct CDR3 sequences, with 8.5% to 10% as singletons. Whole-study findings and limits: One year after transplant, T-cell counts and diversity came mostly from newly produced T cells.

This clonotype was detected only a few times. The antigen remains undetermined. Trimming at V came to 4 bases and at J to 0 bases, leaving 9 bases not matched to a gene. There are 16 residues in the CDR3. CDR1 is SGHDT and CDR2 is YYEEEE in the germline V gene. The J gene is TRBJ1-2, the V gene TRBV5-6; TRBD1 aligns across 7 bases. This material consisted of PBMCs, mostly from graft donor cells, taken 180 days after TCRalphabeta/CD19-depleted stem cell transplant. This TCR derives from a female patient aged 2-15 years who had a stem cell transplant for congenital amegakaryocytic thrombocytopenia, so the T cells may come from the graft donor. This chain's CDR3 is CASSGMTGQTNYGYTF. CDR3 bases: TGTGCCAGCAGCGGAATGACAGGGCAGACTAACTATGGCTACACCTTC.